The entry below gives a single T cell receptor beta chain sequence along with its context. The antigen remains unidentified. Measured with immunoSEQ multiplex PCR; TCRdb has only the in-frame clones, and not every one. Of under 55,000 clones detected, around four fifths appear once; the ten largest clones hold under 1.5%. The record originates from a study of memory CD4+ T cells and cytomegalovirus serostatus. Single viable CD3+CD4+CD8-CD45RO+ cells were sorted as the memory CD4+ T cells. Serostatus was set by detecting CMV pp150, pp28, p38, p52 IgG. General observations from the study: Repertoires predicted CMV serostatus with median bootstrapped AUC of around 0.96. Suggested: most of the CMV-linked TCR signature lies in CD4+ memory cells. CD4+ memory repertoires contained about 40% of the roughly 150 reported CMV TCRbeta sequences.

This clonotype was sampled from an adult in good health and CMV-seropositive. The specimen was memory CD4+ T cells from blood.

Written as DNA, the CDR3 is TGTGCCATCAGTGCGGGACTAGGGGGAGGACAGCCCCAGCATTTT. Translated, it gives CAISAGLGGGQPQHF. The V call is TRBV10-3, the J call TRBJ1-5; the D gene is possibly TRBD1 (6 bases). From germline, CDR1 is ENHRY and CDR2 SYGVKD. Trimming shortened V by 4 bases and J by 7 bases, and 17 bases separated the two germline ends. CDR3 length: 15 amino acids.